The clone carrying this T cell receptor (beta chain) was seen repeatedly, ten times or more. The diagnostic workup employed clinical symptoms, serum thyroxine, TRAb, thyroid ultrasound and orbital computed tomography. The sequenced template was RNA, covering the TCR beta CDR3 region. Scientists carried out first-round RT-PCR using HTBI primers and then a second-round multiplex PCR. TCRdb passed the multiplex PCR reads through MiXCR, listing each CDR3 protein once. Of roughly 420,000 distinct CDR3 sequences in the sample, under 25% were seen once. The data originate from a study of Graves' ophthalmopathy and Graves' hyperthyroidism. CDR1 is SGHRS and CDR2 is YFSETQ in the germline V gene. V lost 1 base and J lost 0, with 5 bases in between. The CDR3 extends over 13 amino acids.

J is TRBJ2-7 and V is TRBV5-1; unclear D gene. Sequencing was done on a sample of peripheral blood. The origin of this receptor is a woman under 30 with stable Graves' hyperthyroidism. The chain's CDR3 is CASSLTYSYEQYF. The CDR3 DNA is TGCGCCAGCAGCTTGACTTACTCCTACGAGCAGTACTTC.